What follows are 2 T cell receptor beta chains derived from one specimen sequenced in a study of cytomegalovirus exposure and HLA in healthy donors. The PCR was carried out with 60 Vbeta primers and 13 Jbeta primers. Data came from immunoSEQ multiplex PCR; TCRdb stores just in-frame clones and leaves some out. The table lists about 210,000 clones, about four fifths of them singletons, with about 9.4% in the top ten. The sample comprised PBMCs. These receptors originate from a woman aged 50 to 60 in good health and CMV-seropositive.

CDR3 protein: CAGTSDRVYGYTF. As DNA, the CDR3 is TGTGCCGGCACCTCCGACAGGGTCTATGGCTACACCTTC. This chain uses TRBV2 with TRBJ1-2, with 7 bases matching TRBD1. The ends lost 11 bases at V and 4 bases at J; junction bases unmatched: 10. This CDR3 is 13 amino acids long. The V gene's germline CDR1 is SNHLY and CDR2 FYNNEI.

This clone showed up just once. The chain recombines TRBV6-1 with TRBJ2-1; possibly TRBD2 for D (6 bases). CDR1 MNHNS and CDR2 SASEGT come from the germline V gene. V lost 3 bases and J lost 6, with 12 bases in between. The CDR3 sequence is 14 residues long. The CDR3 nucleotides are TGTGCCAGCAGTGAGACTAGACTCTCCAATGAGCAGTTCTTC. Amino acids: CASSETRLSNEQFF.